A single TCR beta chain is shown here with its context. The data belong to a study of patients and donors after allogeneic stem cell transplantation. Each CDR3 protein is one row after TCRdb ran MiXCR on the RT-PCR reads. The table has some 90,000 distinct CDR3 sequences, around 48% seen once; the top ten hold around 60%. CDR3 length: 15 residues. CDR1 is LNHNV, CDR2 YYDKDF, per germline (reference sequence). Trimming cost V 0 bases and J 1 base, with 9 bases left between them. The specimen sequenced was blood, either unsorted or a sorted T cell fraction (not recorded which). The J gene is TRBJ2-5, the V gene TRBV15; maybe TRBD1 (5 bases). This TCR derives from a human donor who was either an allogeneic HSCT recipient or a stem cell or donor lymphocyte infusion donor (not recorded which). It is not recorded whose cells these are; they may come from a transplant donor. CDR3 DNA sequence: TGTGCCACCAGCAGAGATCACAGGACCCAAGAGACCCAGTACTTC. Protein sequence: CATSRDHRTQETQYF.